This T cell receptor (beta chain) emerged from a study of T cells in Graves' hyperthyroidism and ophthalmopathy (dated by TCRdb to about 2019). Background for the entire study: Peripheral blood samples were taken at the time of initial diagnosis, prior to any treatment. An independent validation cohort of 18 to 20 hyperthyroidism patients and more than 15 patients who later progressed to ophthalmopathy tested prospective prediction of ophthalmopathy. To identify distinguishing TCR V-J signatures, a discovery cohort of around 100 patients was used, comprising 40 to 45 with Graves' ophthalmopathy and some 60 with stable Graves' hyperthyroidism. In addition, the study compared T-cell repertoires in thyroid tissue and in blood from roughly 6 Graves' hyperthyroidism patients. According to the paper, TCR Vbeta CDR3 sequencing was carried out on more than 120 peripheral blood samples, which came from under 50 ophthalmopathy, roughly 75 hyperthyroidism and some 17 progressor patients. For training and testing, the approximately 97 patients in the discovery cohort were randomly divided in a 7:3 ratio. After blood sampling, hyperthyroidism patients were treated with methimazole at a starting dose of 30 mg daily, and ophthalmopathy patients were treated with high-dose intravenous methylprednisolone. The research as a whole found: In validation, the model predicted progression to ophthalmopathy a median of around six months before onset, with about 70% sensitivity and 72.22% specificity. A 13 V-J signature model separated ophthalmopathy from stable hyperthyroidism, with about 90% sensitivity and approximately 81% specificity in cross-validation and 80%/75% in testing. Sample size was not statistically predetermined, and blinding of investigators to group allocation was not performed. Most expanded thyroid clonotypes (frequency above 0.001) were also detected in blood, suggesting blood repertoires may reflect thyroid immune responses.

Amplification of TCR beta CDR3 regions was carried out from RNA transcripts. The TCR CDR3 was subjected to a first round of RT-PCR using the HTBI primer set and the Qiagen OneStep RT-PCR kit. A second multiplex PCR round built the libraries, followed by size selection and purification. Libraries were sequenced paired-end with 100 bp reads on an Illumina HiSeq2000. As for the authors' bioinformatics: Raw data were processed with SOAPnuke, discarding reads with adapters, uncalled bases, mean Phred below 15, or no exact constant-primer or identifier match. COPE v1.2.5 was used to merge high-quality paired reads, and clonotypes were defined as unique nucleotide sequences. MiTCR v1.1 was used to align clonotypes to the IMGT TRBV, TRBD and TRBJ reference segments. The analysis included only V-J combinations with a frequency above 0.0001, which together covered about 99% of the repertoires. The TCS score was defined as the ratio of F50 (clonal expansion) to E x V (chaos), calculated using BLOSUM62-based TCRdist between CDR3 peptides within each V-J. Welch's t-statistics and random forest reduced several hundred V-J features to roughly 13, which were used in a naive Bayes classifier (R e1071). The public reads were run again by TCRdb, first through fastp at Q25 and then through MiXCR, and only productive beta chains were kept. Each entry merges the rows of one CDR3 protein and shows their most common DNA and genes. What appears here as the V and J calls and clone size reflects TCRdb's work, not the paper's. This sample gives about 270,000 distinct CDR3 sequences in total; about 20% of them show up just once. Together, the top ten hold roughly 60% of the sample.

In its sample, this clonotype was seen many times. Its target antigen remains unknown. Nothing much larger sits one base from this clone, and base qualities are not available. Ophthalmopathy patients had moderately to severely active disease, with a Clinical Activity Score of 3 or more, a NOSPECS grade of 4 or more, and a disease duration of less than 3 months. Any patient with an uncontrolled infection, another autoimmune disease, pregnancy or lactation was excluded. Diagnoses relied on clinical symptoms, serum thyroxine and TRAb, thyroid ultrasound and orbital computed tomography. PBMCs were separated from around 9.1 ml of fresh peripheral blood using Ficoll-Paque density gradient centrifugation. Total RNA was extracted with Trizol reagent, and quality was checked on an Agilent 2100 Bioanalyzer. Trimmed from V: 3 bases; trimmed from J: 5 bases; junction bases lacking a gene match: 14. Measured from the cysteine to the phenylalanine, the CDR3 is 17 residues long. The DNA shown is the 51-base CDR3, in frame from base 1. CDR1 is given as MDHEN and CDR2 as SYDVKM, both from the germline V gene.

The chain joins TRBV28 to TRBJ2-3, with 7 central nucleotides matching TRBD2. The receptor comes from a man aged 25 to 45 with Graves' ophthalmopathy. The sequencing input was blood. The nucleotides are TGTGCCAGCAGTTTCCTAACTAGCGCCTGGTCGAGAGATACGCAGTATTTT. It translates to CASSFLTSAWSRDTQYF. When the CDR3 is completed using the reference TRBV28 and TRBJ2-3 genes on either side, the full variable domain is DVKVTQSSRYLVKRTGEKVFLECVQDMDHENMFWYRQDPGLGLRLIYFSYDVKMKEKGDIPEGYSVSREKKERFSLILESASTNQTSMYLCASSFLTSAWSRDTQYFGPGTRLTVL.